Shown below are 16 T cell receptor beta chains from a single sample sequenced in a study of immune cell composition in non-small cell lung cancer. TCRdb's copy holds only in-frame clones and misses some; the assay was immunoSEQ multiplex PCR. The sample consists of roughly 3,000 clones, roughly 80% of them appearing once. The normal lung sample lay at least 3 cm, and maximally far, from the tumour. Sequencing was performed on non-adjacent lung tissue. Every receptor here comes from a human donor with non-small cell lung cancer.

In nucleotides, the CDR3 is TGTGCCAGCAGCTTGGCGGGGGGCCAGGAAAAACTGTTTTTT. Translating it yields CASSLAGGQEKLFF. The chain joins TRBV5-6 to TRBJ1-4; weak D call: TRBD1 (6 bases). The CDR3 is made up of 14 amino acids. V dropped 0 bases and J dropped 8 bases, with 11 bases sitting between them. CDR1 and CDR2 (germline): SGHDT, YYEEEE.

The chain carries TRBV5-1 and TRBJ2-7; 8 bases are shared with TRBD1. The CDR3 loop spans 15 amino acids. The ends lost 0 bases at V and 5 bases at J; junction bases unmatched: 7. Per germline, CDR1 SGHRS and CDR2 YFSETQ. CDR3 residues: CASSLARQGSHEQYF. CDR3 DNA: TGCGCCAGCAGCTTGGCGCGACAGGGGTCCCACGAGCAGTACTTC.

V gene TRBV7-3 combines with J gene TRBJ1-1; 10 nucleotides match TRBD1. Per germline, CDR1 SGHTA and CDR2 FQGTGA. The V gene end was trimmed by 4 bases and the J gene end by 1 base; junction bases not matched to a gene: 6. The CDR3 runs 16 residues. DNA for the CDR3: TGTGCCAGCAGCTCCGACAGGGGGCCGGGGAACACTGAAGCTTTCTTT. Amino acid sequence: CASSSDRGPGNTEAFF. The full variable domain, its missing parts supplied by reference TRBV7-3 and TRBJ1-1, is GAGVSQTPSNKVTEKGKYVELRCDPISGHTALYWYRQSLGQGPEFLIYFQGTGAADDSGLPNDRFFAVRPEGSVSTLKIQRTERGDSAVYLCASSSDRGPGNTEAFFGQGTRLTVV.

V usage is TRBV11-2 and J usage is TRBJ1-1; D uncertain. The CDR3 loop spans 16 amino acids. In germline, CDR1 is SGHAT, CDR2 FQNNGV. The V end lost 1 base, the J end lost 1 base, and 13 bases lay between the germline ends. CDR3 protein: CASSLAPGGKNTEAFF. The CDR3 nucleotides read TGTGCCAGCAGCTTAGCTCCGGGAGGGAAGAACACTGAAGCTTTCTTT. The whole variable domain, remainder taken from reference TRBV11-2 and TRBJ1-1, is EAGVAQSPRYKIIEKRQSVAFWCNPISGHATLYWYQQILGQGPKLLIQFQNNGVVDDSQLPKDRFSAERLKGVDSTLKIQPAKLEDSAVYLCASSLAPGGKNTEAFFGQGTRLTVV.

The chain recombines TRBV4-3 with TRBJ2-1; 11 nucleotides align to TRBD2. Germline values: CDR1 LGHNA, CDR2 YSLEER. The ends lost 3 bases at V and 3 bases at J; junction bases unmatched: 1. The CDR3 contains 15 residues. CDR3 loop: CASSQGLADYNEQFF. The CDR3, as DNA: TGCGCCAGCAGCCAGGGACTAGCGGACTACAATGAGCAGTTCTTC.

The chain links TRBV11-2 to TRBJ1-4; D is unresolved. This CDR3 spans 15 amino acids. Germline CDR1 SGHAT, CDR2 FQNNGV. V was cut by 5 bases and J by 3 bases, with 13 bases left in between. This CDR3 is CASSRNSGSNEKLFF. CDR3 sequence (DNA): TGTGCCAGCAGCCGCAATTCCGGTTCTAATGAAAAACTGTTTTTT.

This clone was seen a single time. V usage is TRBV2 and J usage is TRBJ2-3; 7 nucleotides align to TRBD2. Germline V lookup: CDR1 SNHLY, CDR2 FYNNEI. CDR3 size: 15 residues. V lost 2 bases and J lost 2; bases outside the gene matches: 4. CDR3 bases: TGTGCCAGCAGTGAAAGGCTAGCGGACACAGATACGCAGTATTTT. Its protein product is CASSERLADTDTQYF.

The chain couples TRBV11-2 to TRBJ2-7; 7 positions agree with TRBD2. Germline CDR1 SGHAT, CDR2 FQNNGV. Trimming took 3 bases from V and 4 from J; bases not matched to a gene: 9. This CDR3 region has 15 residues. The DNA of the CDR3 is TGTGCCAGCAGCTTTGGGACTAACCCTGTTTACGAGCAGTACTTC. This gives the protein CASSFGTNPVYEQYF.

The V call is TRBV11-3, the J call TRBJ2-1; 11 positions match TRBD2. J lost 4 bases, V lost 3 bases, and 2 bases had no gene match. The CDR3 sequence is 15 residues long. Germline-derived CDR1 and CDR2 are SGHNT and YENEEA. CDR3 loop: CASSFGTSGYNEQFF. CDR3 nucleotide sequence: TGTGCCAGCAGCTTCGGGACTAGCGGTTACAATGAGCAGTTCTTC.

The chain has TRBV19 and TRBJ2-1; the match to TRBD2 covers 9 bases. Trimming removed 3 bases from V and 5 bases from J; junction bases left unmatched: 8. This CDR3 has 16 residues. In germline, CDR1 is LNHDA, CDR2 SQIVND (reference sequence). The CDR3, as DNA: TGTGCCAGTAGTATGGCCGCAGGACTAGCGAACAATGAGCAGTTCTTC. It codes for CASSMAAGLANNEQFF.

V gene TRBV15 combines with J gene TRBJ2-7; the match to TRBD1 covers 12 bases. Germline V lookup: CDR1 LNHNV, CDR2 YYDKDF (reference sequence). This CDR3 spans 16 amino acids. The V segment lost 5 bases and the J segment 5 bases; nucleotides outside the gene matches: 10. Here the CDR3 DNA reads TGTGCCACCAGCCGGGGGGGACAGGGGGCGTTCCACGAGCAGTACTTC. The encoded protein is CATSRGGQGAFHEQYF.

V is TRBV5-5 and J is TRBJ1-2; D not resolved. The CDR3 is 16 residues long. Germline values: CDR1 SGHKS, CDR2 YYEKEE (reference sequence). The ends were cut back, 4 bases at V and 4 bases at J, with 20 bases in the middle. The CDR3 sequence is CASSIYPQDPGYGYTF. CDR3 DNA: TGTGCCAGCAGCATATACCCCCAAGACCCAGGCTATGGCTACACCTTC.

A single count supports this clone. The V gene is TRBV5-4, the J gene TRBJ2-1; maybe TRBD2 (6 bases). Trimming shortened V by 4 bases and J by 7 bases, and 21 bases separated the two germline ends. The CDR3 totals 16 residues. The germline V gene has CDR1 SGHNT and CDR2 YYREEE (reference sequence). In DNA form, the CDR3 reads TGTGCCAGCAGCCTCGGCGGGTCTAGCGACTGGAATGAGCAGTTCTTC. This encodes CASSLGGSSDWNEQFF.

The rearrangement uses TRBV5-1 and TRBJ2-7; a weak D match, TRBD2 (6 bases). There are 16 residues in the CDR3. Germline V gene data show CDR1 as SGHRS and CDR2 as YFSETQ. Trimming left V 4 bases short and J 3 bases short, with 20 bases between. CDR3: CASSQLGGSTIYEQYF. CDR3 sequence (DNA): TGCGCCAGCAGCCAATTGGGGGGATCGACCATCTACGAGCAGTACTTC. Full variable domain (missing parts from reference TRBV5-1 and TRBJ2-7): KAGVTQTPRYLIKTRGQQVTLSCSPISGHRSVSWYQQTPGQGLQFLFEYFSETQRNKGNFPGRFSGRQFSNSRSEMNVSTLELGDSALYLCASSQLGGSTIYEQYFGPGTRLTVT.

The chain uses TRBV5-1 and TRBJ2-7; D is unresolved. V was trimmed by 5 bases and J by 1 base, leaving 16 bases between them. CDR3 length: 15 amino acids. Germline CDR1 and CDR2: SGHRS and YFSETQ. CDR3 DNA: TGCGCCAGCAGTCCCCTTGGTGGGCAGTCCTACGAGCAGTACTTC. It encodes CASSPLGGQSYEQYF.

The J gene is TRBJ1-2, the V gene TRBV6-1; no clear D gene. The CDR3 has 14 amino acids. CDR1 MNHNS and CDR2 SASEGT come from the germline V gene. V lost 2 bases and J 4 bases, leaving 11 bases between the germline ends. Here the CDR3 DNA reads TGTGCCAGCAGTGAAAGGGAGGGTTCCTATGGCTACACCTTC. Residues: CASSEREGSYGYTF.